Below, one T cell receptor (beta chain) is given with its context. Its binding antigen is unknown. No quality values exist for individual bases; no much larger clone is one base distant. The donors were healthy, HIV-negative adults who had no recently reported acute infections or vaccinations. Every donor was a Caucasian adult living in Nashville, Tennessee, USA. CD4+ T cells were enriched by magnetic negative selection; naive cells were then positively selected on CD45RA, and the negative fraction formed the memory subset. Blood was obtained by leukapheresis, after which PBMCs were separated by Ficoll-Histopaque density gradient centrifugation and cryopreserved in liquid nitrogen vapor phase. Analytical flow cytometry was used to check the purity and quantity of each magnetically sorted T cell population. Each sorted fraction had its genomic DNA isolated and then quantified by UV absorbance on a Nanodrop 2000c.

TCR CDR3 regions were amplified from genomic DNA by multiplex PCR using the deep immunoSEQ assay. Genomic DNA extracted from each cell subset was distributed evenly over all wells of several immunoSEQ 96-well plates, and each plate served as one replicate. For sorted subsets, about 210 ng of genomic DNA, equivalent to 25,000 to 35,000 T cell genomes, went into each replicate PCR. Purified libraries were measured with a Qubit 3.0 fluorometer, size-checked on a Bioanalyzer 2100, and measured again with the KAPA Library Quantification kit. A separate single-read 150-cycle Illumina NextSeq 550 flow cell was used to sequence each immunoSEQ 96-well plate. In the paper's pipeline: Because only junctional sequences without quality scores were contained in the immunoSEQ output, filtering matching that applied to full-length reads could not be performed. Sequences were annotated with PyIR, a Python wrapper for IgBLAST v1.9, using IMGT germline references to assign V/J genes and CDR3. Reads were removed for weak V/J assignments (E-value above 1e-6), missing CDR3, stop codons, out-of-frame junctions, or ambiguous translated residues. V3J clonotypes were defined as sequences sharing the same inferred V gene, J gene, and CDR3 amino acid sequence. The percentage overlap between two repertoires was calculated by dividing the number of shared unique clonotypes by the size of the smaller repertoire. Repertoire richness was assessed with RTK rarefaction, the Chao1 estimator, and Recon v2.1 estimates of unobserved clonotypes. Generation probabilities for all TCRbeta clonotypes obtained by the gDNA method from four donors were computed using OLGA. TCRdb obtained this table from immuneACCESS and retained in-frame rearrangements with V and J assigned. These tables miss some clones; where compared with another copy, unresolved V genes account for less than half of the shortfall, and the remainder is unexplained. D and trimming come from the DNA, and the V and J calls and clone size come from that table. This sample lists some 2 million clones; roughly 96% were detected once. Roughly 0.13% of the sample is in the top ten clones.

The V end gives up 1 base and the J end 2 bases, leaving 12 bases in the junction not matched to a gene. Reading from cysteine to phenylalanine, the CDR3 counts 18 amino acids. CDR3 DNA is the only sequence kept; it has 54 bases, read in frame from the first base. Taken from the germline V gene, the CDR1 and CDR2 loops are SGHVS and FNYEAQ. These data are taken from a study of shared clonotypes between healthy human individuals (dated by TCRdb to about 2020). At the level of the whole study: A few men and two women, aged 18 to 49 years, made up the cohort. Each donor's leukapheresis produced roughly between roughly 0.94 and 9.5 billion PBMCs. The study deeply sequenced blood TCR repertoires of about 5 healthy adults to estimate repertoire size and the extent of clonotype sharing between individuals. For each donor, CD4 naive and CD4 memory were each run on three plates, CD8 naive on two plates, and CD8 memory on one plate. To increase sequencing depth and limit assay-specific biases, different laboratories used diverse techniques to prepare libraries and sequence TCR repertoires. On the study overall, not on this receptor specifically: Even with the large sequencing depth, rarefaction of the sorted-subset datasets indicated that sequencing was incomplete. Sampling was restricted to blood, and TCR repertoires in tissues likely differ from the TCR repertoires found in blood. Because the study included only a small number of donors, the genetic and exposure-history diversity represented was limited. Naive subsets generally had larger estimated clonotype richness than memory subsets did. Compared with non-shared clonotypes, the clonotypes found in all four sorted-subset donors had higher generation probabilities. Approximately 5% of naive CD4, 3.5% of naive CD8, 2.3% of memory CD4, and about 0.4% of memory CD8 clonotypes were shared across several donors. Pairwise subsampling indicated that sequencing depth was expected to affect the degree of clonotype sharing among donors.

The sequence was collected from a young man in good health. Sequences were obtained from naive CD4+ T cells sorted from blood. The cell subset or site tag for this specimen amounts to: CD45RA+ positively selected. The chain employs TRBV7-6 and TRBJ2-5; 8 bases in between match TRBD2. In nucleotides, the sequence is TGTGCCAGCAGCTTAGGCATTTCTAGCGGGCTATCTCAAGAGACCCAGTACTTC. Translated, this gives CASSLGISSGLSQETQYF.